This T cell receptor (beta chain) came from a study of T-cell memory formation after mild COVID-19. About the research overall: Each donor largely had its own TCR clusters.

One entry per CDR3 protein results from TCRdb running MiXCR on the 5' RACE reads. The sample carries approximately 240,000 distinct CDR3 sequences, 16% recorded once. This clonotype was seen ten or more times. Sequencing was performed on PBMCs or a T cell subset sorted from them (not recorded which). This clonotype was obtained from a man aged 18 to 29 who had mild COVID-19 (a few samples of this study predate the infection). Cell type and time point are not known.

The CDR3 nucleotides are TGTGCCAGCAGCCTGTCTTCCTCTGGGGCCAACGTCCTGACTTTC. Its translation: CASSLSSSGANVLTF. The V gene is TRBV12-3 or TRBV12-4, the J gene TRBJ2-6; no definite D call. V dropped 6 bases and J dropped 0 bases, with 9 bases sitting between them. This CDR3 has 15 residues.